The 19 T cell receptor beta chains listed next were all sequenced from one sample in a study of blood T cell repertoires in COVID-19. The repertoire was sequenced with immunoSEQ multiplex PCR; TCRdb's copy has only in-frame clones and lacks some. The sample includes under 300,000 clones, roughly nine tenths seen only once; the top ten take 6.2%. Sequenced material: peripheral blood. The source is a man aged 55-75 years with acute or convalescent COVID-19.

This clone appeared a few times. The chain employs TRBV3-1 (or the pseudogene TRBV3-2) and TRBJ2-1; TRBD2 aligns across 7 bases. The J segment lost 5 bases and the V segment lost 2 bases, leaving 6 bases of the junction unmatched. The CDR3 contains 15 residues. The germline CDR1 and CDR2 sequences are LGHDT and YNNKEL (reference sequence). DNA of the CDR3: TGTGCCAGCAGCCAAATGGCTAGCGGAGACAATGAGCAGTTCTTC. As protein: CASSQMASGDNEQFF.

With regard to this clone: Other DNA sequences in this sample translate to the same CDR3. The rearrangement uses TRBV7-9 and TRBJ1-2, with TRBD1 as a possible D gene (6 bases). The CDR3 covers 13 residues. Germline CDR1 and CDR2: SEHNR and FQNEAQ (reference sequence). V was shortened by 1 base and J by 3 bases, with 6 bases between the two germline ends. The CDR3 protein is CASSLDRDYGYTF. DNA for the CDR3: TGTGCCAGCAGCTTAGACAGGGACTATGGCTACACCTTC. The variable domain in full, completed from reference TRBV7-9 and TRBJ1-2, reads DTGVSQNPRHKITKRGQNVTFRCDPISEHNRLYWYRQTLGQGPEFLTYFQNEAQLEKSRLLSDRFSAERPKGSFSTLEIQRTEQGDSAMYLCASSLDRDYGYTFGSGTRLTVV.

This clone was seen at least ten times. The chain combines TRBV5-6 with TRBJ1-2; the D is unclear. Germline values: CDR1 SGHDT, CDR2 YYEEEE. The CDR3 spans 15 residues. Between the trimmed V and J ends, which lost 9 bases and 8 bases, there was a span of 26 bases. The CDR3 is CATSPGETREWGYTF. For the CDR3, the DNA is TGTGCCACCTCGCCCGGGGAGACGAGGGAATGGGGCTACACCTTC.

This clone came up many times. The CDR3 reads CASSPRHQGGTEAFF. CDR3 nucleotide sequence: TGTGCCAGCAGCCCTCGCCATCAGGGAGGCACTGAAGCTTTCTTT. The chain employs TRBV9 and TRBJ1-1, with D possibly TRBD1 on 5 matching bases. The germline V and J ends were trimmed by 4 bases and 4 bases, with 17 bases remaining between them. This CDR3 is built from 15 residues. CDR1 SGDLS and CDR2 YYNGEE come from the germline V gene.

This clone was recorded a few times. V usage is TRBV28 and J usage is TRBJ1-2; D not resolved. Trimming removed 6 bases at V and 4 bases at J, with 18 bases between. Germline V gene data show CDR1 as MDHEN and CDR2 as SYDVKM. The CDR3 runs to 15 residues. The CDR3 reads CASSPARAAPYGYTF. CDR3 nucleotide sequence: TGTGCCAGCAGCCCCGCGAGGGCCGCCCCCTATGGCTACACCTTC.

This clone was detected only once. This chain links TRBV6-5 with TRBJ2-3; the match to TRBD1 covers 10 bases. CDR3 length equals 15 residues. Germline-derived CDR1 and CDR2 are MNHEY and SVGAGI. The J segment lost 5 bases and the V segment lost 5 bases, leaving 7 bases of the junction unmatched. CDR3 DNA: TGTGCCAGCAGTACGGGGGACAGGGGAATAGATACGCAGTATTTT. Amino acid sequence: CASSTGDRGIDTQYF.

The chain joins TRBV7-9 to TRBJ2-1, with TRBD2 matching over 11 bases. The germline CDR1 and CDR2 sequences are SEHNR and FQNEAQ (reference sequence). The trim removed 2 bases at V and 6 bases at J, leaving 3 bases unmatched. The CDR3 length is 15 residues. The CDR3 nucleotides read TGTGCCAGCAGCTTACTAGCGGGAGGAATCAATGAGCAGTTCTTC. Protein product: CASSLLAGGINEQFF.

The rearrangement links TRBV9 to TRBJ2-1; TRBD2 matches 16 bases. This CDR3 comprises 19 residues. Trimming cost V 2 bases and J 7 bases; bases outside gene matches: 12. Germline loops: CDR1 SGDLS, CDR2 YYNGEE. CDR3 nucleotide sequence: TGTGCCAGCAGCGTGGGACTAGCGGGAGGGCATCTCGACTTTAATGAGCAGTTCTTC. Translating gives CASSVGLAGGHLDFNEQFF.

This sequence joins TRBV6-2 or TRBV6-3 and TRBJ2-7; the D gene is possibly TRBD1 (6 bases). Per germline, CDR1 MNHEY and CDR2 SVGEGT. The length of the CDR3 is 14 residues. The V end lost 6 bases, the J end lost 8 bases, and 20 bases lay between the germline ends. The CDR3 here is CASSWDFDQGKQYF. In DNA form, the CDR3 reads TGTGCCAGCAGCTGGGATTTCGATCAGGGGAAGCAGTACTTC.

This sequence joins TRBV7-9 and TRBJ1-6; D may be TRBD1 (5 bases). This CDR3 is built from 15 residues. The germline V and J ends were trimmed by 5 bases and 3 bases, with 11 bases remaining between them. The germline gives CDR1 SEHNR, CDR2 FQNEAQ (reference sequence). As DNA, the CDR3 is TGTGCCAGCAGCGCCGGACAACTCTATAATTCACCCCTCCACTTT. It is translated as CASSAGQLYNSPLHF.

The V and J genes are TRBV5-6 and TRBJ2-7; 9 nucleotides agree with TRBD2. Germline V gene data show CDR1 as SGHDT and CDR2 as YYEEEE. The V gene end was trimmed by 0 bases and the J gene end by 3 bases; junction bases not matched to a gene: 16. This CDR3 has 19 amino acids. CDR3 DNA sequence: TGTGCCAGCAGCTTGGCCAGTTTACTAGCGGGCGTTTCCTTCTACGAGCAGTACTTC. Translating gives CASSLASLLAGVSFYEQYF. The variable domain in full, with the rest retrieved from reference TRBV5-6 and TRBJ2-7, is DAGVTQSPTHLIKTRGQQVTLRCSPKSGHDTVSWYQQALGQGPQFIFQYYEEEERQRGNFPDRFSGHQFPNYSSELNVNALLLGDSALYLCASSLASLLAGVSFYEQYFGPGTRLTVT.

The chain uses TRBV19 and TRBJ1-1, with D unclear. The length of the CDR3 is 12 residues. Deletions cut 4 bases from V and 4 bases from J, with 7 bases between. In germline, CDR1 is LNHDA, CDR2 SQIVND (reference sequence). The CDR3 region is CASSKAGTEAFF. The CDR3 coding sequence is TGTGCCAGTAGTAAGGCGGGCACTGAAGCTTTCTTT.

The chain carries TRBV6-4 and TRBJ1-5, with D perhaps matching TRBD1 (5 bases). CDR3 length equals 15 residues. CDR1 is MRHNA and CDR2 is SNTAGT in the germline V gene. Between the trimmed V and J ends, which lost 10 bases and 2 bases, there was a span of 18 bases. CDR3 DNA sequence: TGTGCCACCCCCGCCGGGACTCCTTGCAATCAGCCCCAGCATTTT. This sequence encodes CATPAGTPCNQPQHF.

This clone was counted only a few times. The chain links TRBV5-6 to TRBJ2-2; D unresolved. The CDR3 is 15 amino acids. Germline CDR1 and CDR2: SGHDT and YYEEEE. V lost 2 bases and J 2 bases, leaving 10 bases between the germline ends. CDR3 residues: CASSFPTVNTGELFF. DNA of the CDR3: TGTGCCAGCAGCTTCCCTACAGTCAACACCGGGGAGCTGTTTTTT.

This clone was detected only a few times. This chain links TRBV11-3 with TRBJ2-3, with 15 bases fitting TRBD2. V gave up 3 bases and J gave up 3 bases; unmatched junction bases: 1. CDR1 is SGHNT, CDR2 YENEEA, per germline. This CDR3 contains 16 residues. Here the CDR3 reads CASSLGTSGRTDTQYF. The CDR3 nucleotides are TGTGCCAGCAGCTTGGGGACTAGCGGGAGGACAGATACGCAGTATTTT.

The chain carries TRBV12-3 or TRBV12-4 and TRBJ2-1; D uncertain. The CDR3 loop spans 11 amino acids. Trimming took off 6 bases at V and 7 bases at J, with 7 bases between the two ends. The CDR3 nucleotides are TGTGCCAGCAGCCCTGAGAATGAGCAGTTCTTC. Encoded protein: CASSPENEQFF.

The CDR3 sequence: CASSARVYTEAFF. Written as DNA, the CDR3 is TGTGCCAGCAGTGCCAGGGTTTACACTGAAGCTTTCTTT. The genes are TRBV27 and TRBJ1-1; tentatively, D is TRBD1 (5 bases). The CDR3 is made up of 13 amino acids. CDR1 is MNHEY, CDR2 SMNVEV, per germline (reference sequence). Trimming left V 5 bases short and J 3 bases short, with 10 bases between.

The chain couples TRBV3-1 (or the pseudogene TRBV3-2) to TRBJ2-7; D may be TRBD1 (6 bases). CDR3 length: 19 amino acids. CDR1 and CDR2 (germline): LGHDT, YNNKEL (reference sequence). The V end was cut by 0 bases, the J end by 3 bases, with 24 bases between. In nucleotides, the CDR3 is TGTGCCAGCAGCCAAGAGATAAACCGGGACACGGATTGGAACTACGAGCAGTACTTC. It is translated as CASSQEINRDTDWNYEQYF.

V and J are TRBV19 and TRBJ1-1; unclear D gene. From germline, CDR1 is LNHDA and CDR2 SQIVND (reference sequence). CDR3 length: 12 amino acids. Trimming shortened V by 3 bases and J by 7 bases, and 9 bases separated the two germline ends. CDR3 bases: TGTGCCAGTAGTATGCTCGGAGTTGAAGCTTTCTTT. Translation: CASSMLGVEAFF. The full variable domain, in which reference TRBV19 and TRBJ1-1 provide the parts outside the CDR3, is DGGITQSPKYLFRKEGQNVTLSCEQNLNHDAMYWYRQDPGQGLRLIYYSQIVNDFQKGDIAEGYSVSREKKESFPLTVTSAQKNPTAFYLCASSMLGVEAFFGQGTRLTVV.